One and the same sample provided the 9 T cell receptor beta chains below, sequenced in a study of CD8 T cells in Susac syndrome. RNA amounts of roughly 0.45 to 1 ug underwent reverse transcription with random hexamers. Using its own MiXCR run on the immunoSEQ multiplex PCR reads, TCRdb lists one record per CDR3 protein. The table shows roughly 130,000 distinct CDR3 sequences, with roughly 94% occurring only once. The material sequenced was CD4+ T cells from PBMCs. These receptors were obtained from a human donor with multiple sclerosis.

The count of this clonotype is one. This chain joins TRBV7-2 and TRBJ2-2; D gene unclear. CDR1 and CDR2 (germline): SGHTA, FQGNSA. CDR3 length equals 14 residues. Between the trimmed V and J ends, which lost 5 bases and 4 bases, there was a span of 11 bases. The CDR3 nucleotides read TGTGCCAGCAGCCGAGATTCCTCCACCGGGGAGCTGTTTTTT. Translated, it gives CASSRDSSTGELFF.

V gene TRBV29-1 combines with J gene TRBJ1-2; 9 positions match TRBD1. The trim removed 0 bases at V and 2 bases at J, leaving 4 bases unmatched. The CDR3 runs 15 residues. The germline V gene encodes CDR1 SQVTM and CDR2 ANQGSEA. The chain's CDR3 is CSVEEQGTGNYGYTF. The CDR3 region has the DNA TGCAGCGTTGAAGAGCAAGGGACAGGGAACTATGGCTACACCTTC.

V is TRBV7-2 and J is TRBJ1-4; TRBD1 agrees at 7 bases. The trim removed 3 bases at V and 8 bases at J, leaving 9 bases unmatched. The germline CDR1 and CDR2 sequences are SGHTA and FQGNSA. The CDR3 is 15 amino acids. CDR3 nucleotides: TGTGCCAGCAGCTTCGACAGGGTAGGAGGCGAAAAACTGTTTTTT. Translation: CASSFDRVGGEKLFF.

This clonotype was observed a single time. V is TRBV6-6 and J is TRBJ2-5; no clear D gene. Germline CDR1 MNHNY, CDR2 SVGAGI (reference sequence). Trimming shortened V by 0 bases and J by 5 bases, and 13 bases separated the two germline ends. The CDR3 contains 15 residues. The CDR3 spells CASSYSIIERETQYF. The CDR3 coding sequence is TGTGCCAGCAGTTACTCGATCATCGAGAGGGAGACCCAGTACTTC.

V and J are TRBV5-4 and TRBJ2-2; either TRBD1 or TRBD2 may fit D (5 bases each). The CDR3 totals 18 residues. The V end lost 0 bases, the J end lost 5 bases, and 20 bases lay between the germline ends. Germline-derived CDR1 and CDR2 are SGHNT and YYREEE (reference sequence). CDR3 sequence: CASSLGGPGTPLTGELFF. CDR3 coding DNA: TGTGCCAGCAGCTTGGGGGGACCAGGGACCCCGCTTACCGGGGAGCTGTTTTTT. Filled out from reference TRBV5-4 and TRBJ2-2, the complete variable domain reads ETGVTQSPTHLIKTRGQQVTLRCSSQSGHNTVSWYQQALGQGPQFIFQYYREEENGRGNFPPRFSGLQFPNYSSELNVNALELDDSALYLCASSLGGPGTPLTGELFFGEGSRLTVL.

The J gene is TRBJ1-2, the V gene TRBV5-1; TRBD1 agrees at 9 bases. CDR3 length: 15 amino acids. CDR1 is SGHRS and CDR2 is YFSETQ in the germline V gene. V lost 4 bases, J lost 9 bases, and 13 bases stayed unmatched. CDR3 loop: CASSILTGTGKRYTF. CDR3 in DNA: TGCGCCAGCAGCATTCTAACCGGGACAGGGAAGCGCTACACCTTC.

The V and J genes are TRBV19 and TRBJ2-3, with D perhaps matching TRBD1 (5 bases). CDR3 size: 14 residues. Germline V CDR1 and CDR2: LNHDA, SQIVND (reference sequence). Trimming left V 7 bases short and J 4 bases short, with 15 bases between. CDR3 amino acids: CASKITTVPDTQYF. The DNA of the CDR3 is TGTGCCAGTAAGATCACGACAGTTCCAGATACGCAGTATTTT. The whole variable domain, filled in from reference TRBV19 and TRBJ2-3, reads DGGITQSPKYLFRKEGQNVTLSCEQNLNHDAMYWYRQDPGQGLRLIYYSQIVNDFQKGDIAEGYSVSREKKESFPLTVTSAQKNPTAFYLCASKITTVPDTQYFGPGTRLTVL.

The chain is built from TRBV6-1 and TRBJ2-5; D is unresolved. Per germline, CDR1 MNHNS and CDR2 SASEGT. V was cut by 0 bases and J by 5 bases, with 4 bases left in between. The CDR3 contains 12 residues. The CDR3 loop is CASSEARETQYF. CDR3 nucleotides: TGTGCCAGCAGTGAAGCCCGGGAGACCCAGTACTTC.

V usage is TRBV12-3 or TRBV12-4 and J usage is TRBJ1-5; the D is unclear. This CDR3 is built from 15 residues. Trimming left V 2 bases short and J 7 bases short, with 15 bases between. The chain's CDR3 is CASSLTPLRGQPQHF. CDR3 nucleotide sequence: TGTGCCAGCAGTTTAACGCCCCTAAGAGGACAGCCCCAGCATTTT.